These 27 T cell receptor beta chains were all obtained from the same sample, sequenced in a study of T-cell memory formation after mild COVID-19. Using its own MiXCR run on the 5' RACE reads, TCRdb lists one record per CDR3 protein. The sample shows 150,000 to 200,000 distinct CDR3 sequences, roughly 15% of them seen only once. Sequenced sample: PBMCs or a T cell subset sorted from them (not recorded which). The receptors shown here come from an adult woman who had mild COVID-19 (a few samples of this study predate the infection). Cell type and time point are not known.

V and J are TRBV23-1 and TRBJ2-2; TRBD1 agrees at 9 bases. TRBV23-1 is reported as an ORF; its role is uncertain. The CDR3 is 15 residues long. Unmatched junction bases numbered 9, after V lost 4 bases and J lost 9 bases. The CDR3 nucleotides are TGCGCCAGCAGTCGCCCGGACAGGGGCCACCGGGAGCTGTTTTTT. Its protein product is CASSRPDRGHRELFF.

The J gene is TRBJ1-1, the V gene TRBV6-5; D is possibly TRBD1 (6 bases). The V end was cut by 2 bases, the J end by 5 bases, with 15 bases between. The CDR3 has 15 amino acids. Germline CDR1 MNHEY, CDR2 SVGAGI. The DNA for the CDR3 is TGTGCCAGCAGTTACCCCGCAGGGGACGGAACTGAAGCTTTCTTT. Translated, it gives CASSYPAGDGTEAFF.

The gene calls are TRBV27 and TRBJ2-3, with 13 bases identical to TRBD2. The CDR3 has 15 amino acids. V trimming: 5 bases; J trimming: 8 bases; junction bases outside the gene matches: 7. Germline lookup yields CDR1 MNHEY and CDR2 SMNVEV (reference sequence). As DNA, the CDR3 is TGTGCCAGCAGTCGTACTAGCGGGAGGGTAGCTACGCAGTATTTT. Residues: CASSRTSGRVATQYF.

The chain couples TRBV5-5 to TRBJ2-1, with D perhaps TRBD2 (7 bases). Trimming removed 10 bases from V and 5 bases from J, with 16 bases in between. This CDR3 region has 13 residues. Germline V gene sequence: CDR1 SGHKS, CDR2 YYEKEE (reference sequence). The CDR3 DNA reads TGTGCCGGGGGGGCCGACAGAGACAATGAGCAGTTCTTC. It encodes CAGGADRDNEQFF.

This clonotype has only a few counts. This rearrangement joins TRBV5-6 to TRBJ2-7; 8 positions agree with TRBD2. The CDR3 length is 14 residues. V was clipped by 0 bases and J by 6 bases; unmatched bases: 5. Looked up from germline, CDR1 is SGHDT and CDR2 is YYEEEE. CDR3 residues: CASSLDREGIEQYF. CDR3 coding DNA: TGTGCCAGCAGCTTGGACCGGGAGGGGATCGAGCAGTACTTC.

The chain links TRBV5-8 to TRBJ2-2, with D maybe TRBD1 (5 bases). Germline-derived CDR1 and CDR2 are SGHTS and YDEGEE. The CDR3 totals 15 residues. Trimming left V 4 bases short and J 4 bases short, with 14 bases between. The CDR3 sequence: CASSPRADPTGELFF. CDR3 nucleotide sequence: TGTGCCAGCAGCCCCAGGGCAGACCCCACCGGGGAGCTGTTTTTT.

This clonotype came up a few times. The rearrangement links TRBV11-2 to TRBJ2-3, with 7 bases fitting TRBD1. The germline CDR1 and CDR2 sequences are SGHAT and FQNNGV. This CDR3 is built from 17 residues. V lost 0 bases to trimming and J lost 6 bases; unmatched junction nucleotides: 12. This CDR3 reads CASSLDPRLTGSDTQYF. The DNA for the CDR3 is TGTGCCAGCAGCTTAGATCCTCGGTTGACAGGGTCCGATACGCAGTATTTT.

Ten or more counts support this clonotype. The chain recombines TRBV3-1 with TRBJ2-1, with D uncertain. Between the trimmed V and J ends, which lost 1 base and 6 bases, there was a span of 10 bases. The V gene's germline CDR1 is LGHDT and CDR2 YNNKEL (reference sequence). The CDR3 has 14 amino acids. In DNA, the CDR3 is TGTGCCAGCAGCCAAGTTTCCGCCGGCAATGAGCAGTTCTTC. The encoded protein is CASSQVSAGNEQFF.

The V call is TRBV6-2 or TRBV6-3, the J call TRBJ1-5, with D uncertain. The germline V gene encodes CDR1 MNHEY and CDR2 SVGEGT. Trimming took 0 bases from V and 2 from J, leaving 11 bases between them. The CDR3 covers 16 residues. The CDR3 DNA sequence: TGTGCCAGCAGTTACTCGCGTCAGCGGGGCAATCAGCCCCAGCATTTT. It specifies CASSYSRQRGNQPQHF.

The CDR3 sequence is CASSQDRSTATDTQYF. CDR3 DNA: TGCGCCAGCAGCCAAGATAGAAGCACAGCCACAGATACGCAGTATTTT. The chain employs TRBV4-1 and TRBJ2-3; D uncertain. CDR1 MGHRA and CDR2 YSYEKL come from the germline V gene. This CDR3 has 16 residues. The V end was cut by 0 bases, the J end by 2 bases, with 12 bases between.

At least ten counts were recorded for this clonotype. The chain recombines TRBV27 with TRBJ2-1; no definite D call. Germline lookup yields CDR1 MNHEY and CDR2 SMNVEV (reference sequence). This CDR3 region has 13 residues. Between the trimmed V and J ends, which lost 5 bases and 4 bases, there was a span of 9 bases. DNA for the CDR3: TGTGCCAGCAGTCCATATGGATACAATGAGCAGTTCTTC. Protein sequence: CASSPYGYNEQFF.

The rearrangement uses TRBV30 and TRBJ1-1, with D possibly matching TRBD1 (5 bases). This CDR3 is built from 14 residues. Trimming left V 2 bases short and J 1 base short, with 11 bases between. CDR1 is GTSNPN and CDR2 is SVGIG in the germline V gene (reference sequence). CDR3 DNA sequence: TGTGCCTGGAGTTCCGGGCAGGGGAACACTGAAGCTTTCTTT. It translates to CAWSSGQGNTEAFF.

The chain recombines TRBV24-1 with TRBJ2-7, with D perhaps given as TRBD1 or TRBD2 (6 bases each). Germline V gene sequence: CDR1 KGHDR, CDR2 SFDVKD. V lost 3 bases and J 6 bases, leaving 14 bases between the germline ends. There are 14 residues in the CDR3. CDR3 protein: CATSDQGGSREQYF. The CDR3 DNA is TGTGCCACCAGTGATCAAGGGGGGAGTCGCGAGCAGTACTTC.

V and J are TRBV10-3 and TRBJ2-7, with D perhaps TRBD1 (5 bases). The germline V and J ends were trimmed by 2 bases and 1 base, with 9 bases remaining between them. Germline assignment: CDR1 ENHRY and CDR2 SYGVKD. The CDR3 loop spans 14 amino acids. The CDR3 DNA reads as TGTGCCATCAGTGAGCCTAGACAGTCCTACGAGCAGTACTTC. This gives the protein CAISEPRQSYEQYF.

The chain joins TRBV7-8 to TRBJ2-7; D is ambiguous. Germline V gene data show CDR1 as SGHVS and CDR2 as FQNEAQ. V was pared by 1 base and J by 2 bases, with 6 bases between. CDR3 length: 13 amino acids. The CDR3 DNA follows: TGTGCCAGCAGCTTAGAGCGAACCTACGAGCAGTACTTC. This translates into CASSLERTYEQYF.

The V gene is TRBV11-2, the J gene TRBJ2-7, with TRBD2 matching 11 bases. The CDR3 consists of 15 residues. CDR1 and CDR2 (germline): SGHAT, FQNNGV. Losses at the gene ends were 6 bases for V and 1 base for J; bases not matched to a gene: 5. CDR3 coding DNA: TGTGCCAGCAGATTCGGGACTAGCGGATCCTACGAGCAGTACTTC. It translates to CASRFGTSGSYEQYF.

This clonotype was counted between two and nine times. This chain links TRBV10-3 with TRBJ1-5; D not certain. Germline-derived CDR1 and CDR2 are ENHRY and SYGVKD. The V end was cut by 2 bases, the J end by 7 bases, with 9 bases between. The CDR3 is 13 residues long. CDR3 loop: CAISEDGEQPQHF. The CDR3 nucleotides read TGTGCCATCAGTGAGGATGGGGAGCAGCCCCAGCATTTT.

This clonotype occurred a few times. This chain joins TRBV27 and TRBJ2-2; 9 bases line up with TRBD1. Germline V gene sequence: CDR1 MNHEY, CDR2 SMNVEV (reference sequence). V dropped 5 bases and J dropped 5; count of bases not matched to a gene: 9. This CDR3 is built from 16 residues. Here the CDR3 reads CASSGSTGGRTGELFF. In DNA, the CDR3 is TGTGCCAGCAGTGGATCGACAGGGGGAAGGACCGGGGAGCTGTTTTTT.

Ten or more counts support this clonotype. This rearrangement joins TRBV9 to TRBJ2-5; 12 bases match TRBD1. Per the germline V gene, CDR1 is SGDLS and CDR2 is YYNGEE. The CDR3 sequence is 17 residues long. The ends lost 4 bases at V and 1 base at J; junction bases unmatched: 8. The CDR3 here is CASSPFWGQGAQETQYF. CDR3 coding DNA: TGTGCCAGCAGCCCCTTCTGGGGACAGGGGGCCCAAGAGACCCAGTACTTC.

V usage is TRBV24-1 and J usage is TRBJ2-1; TRBD2 aligns across 15 bases. The CDR3 spans 16 residues. CDR1 KGHDR and CDR2 SFDVKD come from the germline V gene. Trimming at V came to 2 bases and at J to 9 bases, leaving 4 bases not matched to a gene. Here the CDR3 reads CATSDWTSGGVSEQFF. The CDR3 bases are TGTGCCACCAGTGATTGGACTAGCGGGGGGGTGAGTGAGCAGTTCTTC.

The genes are TRBV7-2 and TRBJ2-7, with TRBD1 matching over 8 bases. Trimming at V came to 5 bases and at J to 2 bases, leaving 5 bases not matched to a gene. In germline, CDR1 is SGHTA, CDR2 FQGNSA. The CDR3 extends over 14 amino acids. Here the CDR3 DNA reads TGTGCCAGCAGCCAGGGGACAGGAACCTACGAGCAGTACTTC. This encodes CASSQGTGTYEQYF.

This clonotype was found a few times. The chain employs TRBV24-1 and TRBJ2-1, with TRBD1 matching over 7 bases. There are 18 residues in the CDR3. The V gene end was trimmed by 3 bases and the J gene end by 0 bases; junction bases not matched to a gene: 10. Germline V CDR1 and CDR2: KGHDR, SFDVKD. Here the CDR3 reads CATSDLPGQPNSYNEQFF. The CDR3 coding sequence is TGTGCCACCAGTGATCTACCGGGACAGCCCAACTCCTACAATGAGCAGTTCTTC.

As DNA, the CDR3 is TGTGCCAGCAGCTTAGGACTAGCGACGGGTAATGAGCAGTTCTTC. Protein product: CASSLGLATGNEQFF. The V and J genes are TRBV11-2 and TRBJ2-1, with 8 nucleotides matching TRBD2. V lost 1 base and J lost 7; bases outside the gene matches: 6. Germline lookup yields CDR1 SGHAT and CDR2 FQNNGV. CDR3 length: 15 residues.

The chain recombines TRBV18 with TRBJ2-7, with TRBD1 identical over 8 bases. The CDR3 contains 15 residues. Germline trimming cut 4 bases from V and 5 bases from J; bases unmatched to any gene: 10. Germline V CDR1 and CDR2: KGHSH, LQKENI. The chain's CDR3 is CASSRTGFWGDEQYF. DNA for the CDR3: TGTGCCAGCTCACGGACAGGGTTTTGGGGGGACGAGCAGTACTTC. Looking up the rest from reference TRBV18 and TRBJ2-7 gives the full variable domain: NAGVMQNPRHLVRRRGQEARLRCSPMKGHSHVYWYRQLPEEGLKFMVYLQKENIIDESGMPKERFSAEFPKEGPSILRIQQVVRGDSAAYFCASSRTGFWGDEQYFGPGTRLTVT.

The table lists this clonotype with a few counts. J is TRBJ2-7 and V is TRBV2, with 9 bases lining up with TRBD2. V lost 4 bases to trimming and J lost 5 bases; unmatched junction nucleotides: 12. The CDR3 contains 16 residues. Germline values: CDR1 SNHLY, CDR2 FYNNEI. CDR3 region: CASSGLSGTSQNEQYF. CDR3 in DNA: TGTGCCAGCAGTGGACTCTCCGGGACTAGCCAAAACGAGCAGTACTTC.

This clonotype was detected ten times or more. The chain has TRBV4-1 and TRBJ1-4, with D maybe TRBD1 (6 bases). This CDR3 spans 16 amino acids. Germline V gene sequence: CDR1 MGHRA, CDR2 YSYEKL. V was clipped by 3 bases and J by 7 bases, with 18 bases between them. This chain's CDR3 is CASSQALTGSGEKLFF. The CDR3 DNA reads as TGCGCCAGCAGCCAGGCTTTAACAGGGTCAGGTGAAAAACTGTTTTTT.

This clonotype was seen only a few times. V usage is TRBV5-4 and J usage is TRBJ2-6, with TRBD1 matching over 8 bases. The CDR3 has 18 amino acids. The germline CDR1 and CDR2 sequences are SGHNT and YYREEE (reference sequence). V shed 1 base and J 3 bases; nucleotides not matched to a gene: 9. The CDR3 here is CASSLRQGPPLGANVLTF. The CDR3 bases are TGTGCCAGCAGCTTGCGACAGGGGCCCCCCCTTGGGGCCAACGTCCTGACTTTC.